This T cell receptor (beta chain) stems from a study of shared clonotypes between healthy human individuals (dated by TCRdb to 2020 to 2022). A note on the overall study: The cohort comprised two women and a few men aged 18 to 49 years. Different laboratories and diverse techniques were used to prepare libraries and sequence TCR repertoires, to increase sequencing depth and limit assay-specific biases. Between about 0.85 and 10 billion PBMCs per donor were obtained by leukapheresis. For each donor, CD4 naive and CD4 memory were each run on three plates, CD8 naive on two plates, and CD8 memory on one plate. To estimate repertoire size and how much clonotype sharing occurs between individuals, the study deeply sequenced the blood TCR repertoires of 4 to 6 healthy adults.

Comments on this clone: This clone's antigen is unknown. No much larger clone is present one base from it, and per-base qualities are unavailable.

TCR CDR3 regions were amplified from genomic DNA by multiplex PCR using the deep immunoSEQ assay. Genomic DNA extracted from each cell subset was distributed evenly over all wells of several immunoSEQ 96-well plates, and each plate served as one replicate. For sorted subsets, approximately 0.2 ug of genomic DNA, equivalent to around 29,000 T cell genomes, went into each replicate PCR. The purified libraries were quantified using a Qubit 3.0 fluorometer, sized with a Bioanalyzer 2100, and then quantified again using the KAPA Library Quantification kit. Each immunoSEQ 96-well plate was sequenced on its own single-read 150-cycle Illumina NextSeq 550 flow cell. The authors processed their data as follows. The immunoSEQ output contained only junctional sequences without quality scores, so filtering could not match that applied to full-length reads. Sequences were annotated with PyIR, a Python wrapper for IgBLAST v1.9, using IMGT germline references to assign V/J genes and CDR3. Any read was removed if the V/J assignment was weak (E-value above 1e-6), the CDR3 was missing, or the read contained stop codons, out-of-frame junctions, or ambiguous translated residues. V3J clonotypes were defined as sequences sharing an identical inferred V gene, J gene, and CDR3 amino acid sequence. Percentage overlap between repertoires was calculated by dividing the number of shared unique clonotypes by the size of the smaller repertoire. Richness of each repertoire was evaluated using RTK rarefaction, the Chao1 estimator, and Recon v2.1 estimates of unobserved clonotypes. Generation probabilities were computed with OLGA for all TCRbeta clonotypes obtained by the gDNA method from several donors. TCRdb holds this immuneACCESS table with in-frame rearrangements only. Some clones are missing; in checked studies, unresolved V genes explain under half, and the rest has no known cause. Clone size and the V and J calls come from that table; the DNA yielded D and trimming. The sample records approximately 2.5 million clones, 93% of which are singletons. The top ten hold 0.36% of the sample.

Broad study findings and their caveats: Compared with non-shared clonotypes, clonotypes shared by all four sorted-subset donors had higher generation probabilities. Across a few donors, approximately 5% of naive CD4, around 3.5% of naive CD8, about 2% of memory CD4, and approximately 0.4% of memory CD8 clonotypes were shared. Larger estimated clonotype richness was generally found for naive subsets than for memory subsets. Even with the large sequencing depth, rarefaction of the sorted-subset datasets indicated that sequencing was incomplete. Sampling was limited to blood, and TCR repertoires in tissue likely differ from TCR repertoires in blood. The small number of donors limited the genetic and exposure-history diversity represented. Pairwise subsampling led to the expectation that sequencing depth would affect the degree of clonotype sharing among donors.

Healthy HIV-negative adults with no recently reported acute infections or vaccinations were included as donors. Only Caucasian adults living in Nashville, Tennessee, USA were represented among the donors. CD4+ T cells were enriched by magnetic negative selection, after which naive cells were positively selected on CD45RA and the negative fraction was taken as the memory subset. Blood was obtained by leukapheresis, after which PBMCs were separated by Ficoll-Histopaque density gradient centrifugation and cryopreserved in liquid nitrogen vapor phase. Purity and quantity of every magnetically sorted T cell population were checked by analytical flow cytometry. Genomic DNA was isolated from every sorted fraction and measured by UV absorbance on a Nanodrop 2000c. Reading from cysteine to phenylalanine, the CDR3 counts 13 amino acids. Only the CDR3 portion is preserved as DNA: 39 bases, with reading frame beginning at the first base. CDR1 SGHAT and CDR2 FQNNGV are derived from the germline V gene. The V and J ends are trimmed by 1 base and 8 bases, leaving 9 bases between them.

The receptor chain draws on TRBV11-2 and TRBJ2-1; the D gene is perhaps TRBD1 or TRBD2, each of them matching over 5 bases. Sequenced sample: naive CD4+ T cells from PBMCs. Interpreted using the paper, the cell subset or site label stands for: CD45RA+ positively selected. The TCR originated in a man aged 18 to 29 in good health. Some clones in this sample may be carry-over from other donors' samples. DNA sequence: TGTGCCAGCAGCTTAGGAGTGGGGGATGAGCAGTTCTTC. Translation gives CASSLGVGDEQFF.